The 18 T cell receptor beta chains given below trace back to one sample, sequenced in a study of blood T cell repertoires in COVID-19. The data were produced by immunoSEQ multiplex PCR, yet TCRdb's version contains in-frame clones alone and is incomplete. The data show 110,000 or so clones, with 84% seen just once and under 7% held by the top ten. The sample comprised peripheral blood. Receptors originate from a woman aged 45 to 65 with acute or convalescent COVID-19.

The chain couples TRBV12-3 or TRBV12-4 to TRBJ1-1, with 7 bases aligning to TRBD1. The CDR3 extends over 13 amino acids. The trim removed 5 bases at V and 1 base at J, leaving 1 base unmatched. CDR3 amino acids: CASSGQANTEAFF. CDR3 DNA: TGTGCCAGCAGTGGACAGGCGAACACTGAAGCTTTCTTT.

V is TRBV6-1 and J is TRBJ2-7; the match to TRBD2 covers 11 bases. The CDR3 runs to 16 residues. Germline trimming cut 4 bases from V and 2 bases from J; bases unmatched to any gene: 7. The germline gives CDR1 MNHNS, CDR2 SASEGT. The CDR3 DNA reads as TGTGCCAGCAGTGTGTCCGGGACTAGCGGCACCTACGAGCAGTACTTC. This gives the protein CASSVSGTSGTYEQYF.

The chain couples TRBV11-3 to TRBJ2-2; D is unresolved. CDR3 length: 14 residues. The germline gives CDR1 SGHNT, CDR2 YENEEA. Trimming pared 1 base from V and 10 bases from J, leaving 13 bases between. This chain's CDR3 is CASSLGAVNEELFF. The CDR3 nucleotides read TGTGCCAGCAGCTTAGGGGCTGTTAATGAGGAGCTGTTTTTT.

The rearrangement joins TRBV19 to TRBJ2-7; 10 positions agree with TRBD1. Germline loops: CDR1 LNHDA, CDR2 SQIVND (reference sequence). V was pared by 5 bases and J by 4 bases, with 11 bases of the junction left unmatched. The CDR3 consists of 16 residues. This chain's CDR3 is CASSSYRTGGLYEQYF. In nucleotides, the CDR3 is TGTGCCAGTAGTTCATACCGGACAGGGGGATTATACGAGCAGTACTTC. Combining the CDR3 with reference TRBV19 and TRBJ2-7 gives the whole variable domain DGGITQSPKYLFRKEGQNVTLSCEQNLNHDAMYWYRQDPGQGLRLIYYSQIVNDFQKGDIAEGYSVSREKKESFPLTVTSAQKNPTAFYLCASSSYRTGGLYEQYFGPGTRLTVT.

J is TRBJ1-3 and V is TRBV10-3; 8 bases map to TRBD1. The germline V gene has CDR1 ENHRY and CDR2 SYGVKD. V shed 2 bases, J shed 0 bases, and the junction held 0 bases outside the gene matches. This CDR3 is 15 amino acids long. DNA for the CDR3: TGTGCCATCAGTGAGGGACAGGGCTCTGGAAACACCATATATTTT. Amino acid sequence: CAISEGQGSGNTIYF.

The chain links TRBV6-5 to TRBJ1-2; 7 bases agree with TRBD1. Germline lookup yields CDR1 MNHEY and CDR2 SVGAGI. The CDR3 loop spans 13 amino acids. V trimming: 4 bases; J trimming: 8 bases; junction bases outside the gene matches: 7. CDR3 residues: CASSSGQADGYTF. CDR3 bases: TGTGCCAGCAGTTCCGGACAGGCCGACGGCTACACCTTC.

This sequence joins TRBV28 and TRBJ1-4; 7 nucleotides line up with TRBD1. In germline, CDR1 is MDHEN, CDR2 SYDVKM. The CDR3 extends over 15 amino acids. The V and J ends lost 7 bases and 8 bases, in that order; junction bases with no gene match: 13. This CDR3 is CASKGASVGREKLFF. CDR3 nucleotide sequence: TGTGCCAGCAAGGGGGCAAGTGTGGGACGGGAAAAACTGTTTTTT.

The J gene is TRBJ1-1, the V gene TRBV5-6; the D gene is possibly TRBD1 (5 bases). Per germline, CDR1 SGHDT and CDR2 YYEEEE. This CDR3 has 12 amino acids. The ends were cut back, 4 bases at V and 9 bases at J, with 13 bases in the middle. CDR3 residues: CASSNQRGKAFF. In DNA, the CDR3 is TGTGCCAGCAGCAATCAACGGGGGAAAGCTTTCTTT.

This clone was recorded once. The chain combines TRBV7-3 with TRBJ1-6; TRBD1 is a possible D gene (6 bases). Trimming cost V 4 bases and J 2 bases, with 9 bases left between them. The CDR3 has 15 amino acids. The germline V gene encodes CDR1 SGHTA and CDR2 FQGTGA. The CDR3 DNA sequence: TGTGCCAGCAGCTCCGGGACAACCTATAATTCACCCCTCCACTTT. Amino acid sequence: CASSSGTTYNSPLHF.

The chain joins TRBV2 to TRBJ1-2; 10 bases map to TRBD1. The CDR3 totals 15 residues. V shed 7 bases and J 11 bases; nucleotides not matched to a gene: 16. Germline V gene lookup returns CDR1 SNHLY and CDR2 FYNNEI. The CDR3 DNA follows: TGTGCCAGCATAGGGACAGGGGCGTTTGAAGGGGTTTACACCTTC. It encodes CASIGTGAFEGVYTF. The full variable domain, with the rest looked up from reference TRBV2 and TRBJ1-2, is EPEVTQTPSHQVTQMGQEVILRCVPISNHLYFYWYRQILGQKVEFLVSFYNNEISEKSEIFDDQFSVERPDGSNFTLKIRSTKLEDSAMYFCASIGTGAFEGVYTFGSGTRLTVV.

The CDR3 here is CATQGGRGVEQYF. The DNA of the CDR3 is TGTGCCACTCAAGGAGGGAGGGGCGTCGAGCAGTACTTC. This chain links TRBV10-3 with TRBJ2-7, with 7 bases fitting TRBD2. The CDR3 extends over 13 amino acids. The germline CDR1 and CDR2 sequences are ENHRY and SYGVKD. J lost 6 bases, V lost 10 bases, and 12 bases had no gene match.

This chain joins TRBV29-1 and TRBJ2-7, with 8 positions matching TRBD1. V was pared by 6 bases and J by 4 bases, with 11 bases of the junction left unmatched. The CDR3 runs 14 residues. Germline assignment: CDR1 SQVTM and CDR2 ANQGSEA. CDR3 loop: CSVTGPGQEYEQYF. In nucleotides, the CDR3 is TGCAGCGTGACCGGGCCGGGACAGGAGTACGAGCAGTACTTC.

This clone was counted once. The rearrangement uses TRBV29-1 and TRBJ1-2, with a weak D call TRBD1 (6 bases). Germline assignment: CDR1 SQVTM and CDR2 ANQGSEA. V was cut by 4 bases and J by 3 bases, with 9 bases left in between. This CDR3 has 12 amino acids. The CDR3 region has the DNA TGCAGCGTTGCTAACAGGGACTATGGCTACACCTTC. This sequence encodes CSVANRDYGYTF.

The rearrangement links TRBV7-2 to TRBJ2-2; 10 nucleotides align to TRBD2. Germline-derived CDR1 and CDR2 are SGHTA and FQGNSA. This CDR3 has 15 residues. V was pared by 5 bases and J by 1 base, with 1 base of the junction left unmatched. The CDR3 here is CASSRTSGNTGELFF. In DNA, the CDR3 is TGTGCCAGCAGCCGGACTAGCGGGAACACCGGGGAGCTGTTTTTT.

This sequence joins TRBV2 and TRBJ2-7; TRBD1 is a possible D gene (5 bases). The CDR3 sequence is 15 residues long. The ends were cut back, 2 bases at V and 3 bases at J, with 14 bases in the middle. The germline gives CDR1 SNHLY, CDR2 FYNNEI. The CDR3 here is CASSERGHAYYEQYF. The CDR3 nucleotides are TGTGCCAGCAGTGAACGAGGACACGCTTACTACGAGCAGTACTTC.

This rearrangement joins TRBV28 to TRBJ1-1, with TRBD1 as a possible D gene (6 bases). V lost 3 bases and J lost 5, with 16 bases in between. Germline loops: CDR1 MDHEN, CDR2 SYDVKM. This CDR3 comprises 15 residues. The CDR3 protein is CASSFKRGGRTEAFF. As DNA, the CDR3 is TGTGCCAGCAGTTTTAAGAGGGGGGGACGGACTGAAGCTTTCTTT.

The gene calls are TRBV7-9 and TRBJ2-7; 12 bases are shared with TRBD2. The CDR3 is made up of 19 amino acids. The ends lost 5 bases at V and 0 bases at J; junction bases unmatched: 14. Germline lookup yields CDR1 SEHNR and CDR2 FQNEAQ (reference sequence). The CDR3: CASSPTLAGGLTSSYEQYF. CDR3 DNA sequence: TGTGCCAGCAGCCCGACCCTAGCGGGGGGGTTAACTAGCTCCTACGAGCAGTACTTC.

This chain connects TRBV5-1 to TRBJ2-5; D might be TRBD2 (5 bases). This CDR3 region has 16 residues. The germline V and J ends were trimmed by 0 bases and 12 bases, with 24 bases remaining between them. The germline V gene encodes CDR1 SGHRS and CDR2 YFSETQ. The CDR3 region has the DNA TGCGCCAGCAGCTTGGGCGCTCGGGGATTACTAAGAGAAGAGTACTTC. Amino acids: CASSLGARGLLREEYF.